The source of this T cell receptor beta chain is a study of T cells in tumors after PD-1 blockade. Study overall: Each patient got pembrolizumab 200 mg every 3 weeks or cemiplimab 350 mg every 2 weeks. On average, peripheral blood gave about 120,000 TCR templates and around 40,000 unique clonotypes.

Sequencing used immunoSEQ multiplex PCR; TCRdb keeps in-frame clones, though not all of them. The sample carries 30,000 to 35,000 clones, approximately 70% recorded once. The receptor was derived from a human donor with basal cell carcinoma. The sample consisted of PBMCs, taken after anti-PD-1 treatment.

The CDR3 spells CASSQVPPCPWGYEQYF. DNA of the CDR3: TGTGCCAGCAGCCAAGTTCCTCCTTGCCCGTGGGGGTACGAGCAGTACTTC. The chain is built from TRBV3-1 (or the pseudogene TRBV3-2) and TRBJ2-7; D possibly matches TRBD1 or TRBD2 (5 bases each). The CDR3 loop spans 17 amino acids. The germline CDR1 and CDR2 sequences are LGHDT and YNNKEL (reference sequence). Trimming removed 1 base at V and 4 bases at J, with 20 bases between.